This entry lists 13 T cell receptor beta chains sequenced from one sample in a study of blood T cells in healthy people across ages. The authors ran a second PCR of roughly 7 to 11 cycles using a sample-barcoded 5' primer and a J-beta primer mix. From the 5' RACE reads, TCRdb called clonotypes with MiXCR, one entry per CDR3 protein. The sample lists around 850,000 distinct CDR3 sequences, 36% occurring once. Material: blood. These receptors all come from a man between 18 and 35 years old in good health.

This clonotype was seen only a few times. The V gene is TRBV28, the J gene TRBJ1-2; tentative D call: TRBD1 (5 bases). V was clipped by 8 bases and J by 4 bases, with 14 bases between them. The CDR3 is made up of 13 amino acids. CDR1 MDHEN and CDR2 SYDVKM come from the germline V gene. The DNA of the CDR3 is TGTGCCAGCGCTCAGGGCAGGGTCTATGGCTACACCTTC. Protein: CASAQGRVYGYTF.

The V gene is TRBV7-9, the J gene TRBJ2-1; 9 bases map to TRBD1. CDR1 SEHNR and CDR2 FQNEAQ come from the germline V gene (reference sequence). CDR3 length: 17 residues. With V trimmed by 5 bases and J by 3 bases, 11 bases remained unmatched. CDR3 DNA: TGTGCCAGCAGCCAACGCTGGGGGACAGGGCACTACAATGAGCAGTTCTTC. Its translation: CASSQRWGTGHYNEQFF.

Concerning this clonotype itself: The junction does not match germline at one end; this may be a read error. The chain recombines TRBV29-1 with TRBJ2-7; 7 nucleotides line up with TRBD2. Germline assignment: CDR1 SQVTM and CDR2 ANQGSEA. This CDR3 region has 12 residues. The CDR3 DNA reads TGCAGCGTGGACCCGACTAGCTACAAGCAGTACTTC. Translating gives CSVDPTSYKQYF.

A few counts support this clonotype. V and J are TRBV12-3 or TRBV12-4 and TRBJ2-5; 10 bases are a match to TRBD2. With V trimmed by 3 bases and J by 4 bases, 5 bases remained unmatched. The CDR3 runs to 15 residues. The CDR3 DNA is TGTGCCAGCAGTTTCCTAGCGGGGGCGGGAGAGACCCAGTACTTC. Protein product: CASSFLAGAGETQYF.

V and J are TRBV29-1 and TRBJ2-5; weak D call: TRBD1 (6 bases). There are 14 residues in the CDR3. CDR1 and CDR2 (germline): SQVTM, ANQGSEA. Trimming shortened V by 6 bases and J by 2 bases, and 16 bases separated the two germline ends. CDR3 nucleotides: TGCAGCGTAGCTATTTCAGGGGCTCAAGAGACCCAGTACTTC. Encoded protein: CSVAISGAQETQYF.

The V and J genes are TRBV6-6 and TRBJ1-2, with D tentatively TRBD1 (5 bases). The CDR3 has 14 residues. Trimming left V 2 bases short and J 2 bases short, with 9 bases between. Germline V lookup: CDR1 MNHNY, CDR2 SVGAGI (reference sequence). The CDR3: CASSYIGANYGYTF. CDR3 nucleotide sequence: TGTGCCAGCAGTTACATCGGGGCAAACTATGGCTACACCTTC.

The gene calls are TRBV5-1 and TRBJ2-7; 7 bases line up with TRBD2. CDR3 length: 14 residues. The germline gives CDR1 SGHRS, CDR2 YFSETQ. J lost 3 bases, V lost 6 bases, and 9 bases had no gene match. The CDR3 protein is CASNLEGGFYEQYF. The CDR3 DNA reads as TGCGCCAGCAACTTAGAGGGAGGGTTCTACGAGCAGTACTTC.

This sequence joins TRBV15 and TRBJ1-2; TRBD1 is a possible D gene (5 bases). This CDR3 region has 15 residues. Per germline, CDR1 LNHNV and CDR2 YYDKDF (reference sequence). V shed 5 bases and J shed 0 bases, with 13 bases lying between them. CDR3 nucleotides: TGTGCCACCAGCGGAGGGAAGGACACTAACTATGGCTACACCTTC. It yields the protein CATSGGKDTNYGYTF.

This clonotype was recorded many times. The chain combines TRBV12-3 or TRBV12-4 with TRBJ2-1; 7 nucleotides line up with TRBD1. The CDR3 sequence is 13 residues long. J gave up 6 bases and V 7 bases, and 6 bases lay outside the gene matches. As DNA, the CDR3 is TGTGCCAGCATCTTGGACAGGAGCAATGAGCAGTTCTTC. This sequence encodes CASILDRSNEQFF.

V gene TRBV29-1 combines with J gene TRBJ2-5; no definite D call. V was pared by 6 bases and J by 4 bases, with 15 bases between. Germline assignment: CDR1 SQVTM and CDR2 ANQGSEA. This CDR3 is built from 13 residues. The CDR3 nucleotides read TGCAGCGTCCCTCGGTCTGGTGGAGAGACCCAGTACTTC. Encoded protein: CSVPRSGGETQYF.

The table lists this clonotype with a few counts. This chain connects TRBV4-1 to TRBJ2-2; 9 positions match TRBD2. The CDR3 is 16 amino acids. Germline values: CDR1 MGHRA, CDR2 YSYEKL. Trimming took 5 bases from V and 6 from J; bases not matched to a gene: 10. The CDR3 DNA reads as TGCGCCAGCAGCTCCCGTGGAGCGGGGGGCCCCGGGGAGCTGTTTTTT. This codes for CASSSRGAGGPGELFF.

This clonotype was observed many times. This chain joins TRBV5-1 and TRBJ2-1, with 9 bases identical to TRBD1. This CDR3 is built from 15 residues. From germline, CDR1 is SGHRS and CDR2 YFSETQ. V lost 4 bases to trimming and J lost 6 bases; unmatched junction nucleotides: 8. The CDR3 nucleotides read TGCGCCAGCAGCCCGCGGGACAGGGAAGTCAATGAGCAGTTCTTC. Its protein is CASSPRDREVNEQFF.

This clonotype was observed a single time. The chain combines TRBV7-9 with TRBJ2-5, with no clear D. The germline V and J ends were trimmed by 8 bases and 11 bases, with 15 bases remaining between them. The CDR3 totals 11 residues. Germline V gives CDR1 SEHNR, CDR2 FQNEAQ (reference sequence). The CDR3 loop is CASGISNEQYF. As DNA, the CDR3 is TGTGCCAGCGGCATATCCAATGAGCAGTACTTC.